These 3 T cell receptor beta chains came from one sample sequenced in a study of STAT5B mutations in CD4+ large granular lymphocyte leukemia. Repertoires were generated with immunoSEQ multiplex PCR, while TCRdb's copy carries only in-frame clones and drops some. The data contain around 10,000 clones, around 83% of them singletons. The source material was PBMCs. The source is a man in his sixties with CD4+ T-cell large granular lymphocyte leukemia.

This clone was recorded a few times. The chain joins TRBV21-1 to TRBJ2-7; the D call in the table, TRBD2, was not verified against the DNA. TRBV21-1 is designated a pseudogene. The CDR3 sequence is 12 residues long. The CDR3 loop reads CASSGGADEQYF. CDR3 sequence (DNA): TGTGCCAGCAGTGGGGGGGCGGACGAGCAGTACTTC.

The chain carries TRBV9 and TRBJ2-7, with D perhaps matching TRBD2 (6 bases). Germline CDR1 and CDR2: SGDLS and YYNGEE. The CDR3 has 15 amino acids. The germline V and J ends were trimmed by 0 bases and 5 bases, with 15 bases remaining between them. CDR3 in DNA: TGTGCCAGCAGCGTAGCGGGACTGGGTGGGGACGAGCAGTACTTC. As protein: CASSVAGLGGDEQYF.

The chain employs TRBV28 and TRBJ2-1; D is ambiguous. Per germline, CDR1 MDHEN and CDR2 SYDVKM. Trimming pared 10 bases from V and 2 bases from J, leaving 12 bases between. The CDR3 runs 13 residues. CDR3 loop: CATHPITYNEQFF. The CDR3 DNA sequence: TGTGCCACCCACCCAATTACCTACAATGAGCAGTTCTTC.